This TCR beta chain was profiled in a study of cytomegalovirus exposure and HLA in healthy donors. Study-wide points: Analysis was performed later, and it showed HLA-associated TCR beta chains to be more clonally expanded than equally common others. Productive status was seen about 87% or about 30% of the time for most TCR beta V segments in an earlier analysis.

Primers for the PCR totalled 60 Vbeta and 13 Jbeta. Some clones are missing from TCRdb's copy, which holds only in-frame ones; the method was immunoSEQ multiplex PCR. This sample has roughly 160,000 clones, with about four fifths found just once. Donors consisted of healthy bone marrow donors. Details on this clone: The antigen remains unidentified.

Per the germline V gene, CDR1 is SNHLY and CDR2 is FYNNEI. The CDR3 length is 11 residues. Germline trimming cut 10 bases from V and 5 bases from J; bases unmatched to any gene: 1. The sample consisted of PBMCs. This TCR was recovered from a woman in her 50s in good health and CMV-seropositive. The V call is TRBV2, the J call TRBJ2-2; TRBD1 matches at 7 bases. CDR3 sequence (DNA): TGTGCCACGACAGGGACCGGGGAGCTGTTTTTT. Translated: CATTGTGELFF.